The clone carrying this TCR beta chain was seen only once. The record originates from a study of blood T cell repertoires in COVID-19. As for the study in general: T cells, B-cell-depleted T cells, or PBMCs supplied cDNA or gDNA.

This table comes from immunoSEQ multiplex PCR, and its TCRdb copy is limited to in-frame clones, with some not included. In the table there are around 160,000 clones, roughly 90% of which are singletons. This CDR3 spans 14 amino acids. Germline loops: CDR1 LNHNV, CDR2 YYDKDF (reference sequence). The ends were cut back, 0 bases at V and 4 bases at J, with 6 bases in the middle. The chain carries TRBV15 and TRBJ2-2; D ambiguous. The sequencing input was peripheral blood. The origin of this receptor is a man aged 55 to 70 with acute or convalescent COVID-19. The CDR3, as DNA: TGTGCCACCAGCAGAGATAGGAGCACCGGGGAGCTGTTTTTT. This translates into CATSRDRSTGELFF.